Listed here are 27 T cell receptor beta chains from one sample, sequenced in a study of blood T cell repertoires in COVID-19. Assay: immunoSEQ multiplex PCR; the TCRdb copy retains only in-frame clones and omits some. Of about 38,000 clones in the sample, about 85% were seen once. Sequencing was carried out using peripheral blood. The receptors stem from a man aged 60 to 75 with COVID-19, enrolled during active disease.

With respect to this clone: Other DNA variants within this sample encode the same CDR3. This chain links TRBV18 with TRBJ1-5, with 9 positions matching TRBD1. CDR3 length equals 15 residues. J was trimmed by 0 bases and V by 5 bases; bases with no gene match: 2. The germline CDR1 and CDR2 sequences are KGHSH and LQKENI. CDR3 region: CASSRQGGSNQPQHF. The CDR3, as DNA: TGTGCCAGCTCAAGACAGGGGGGTAGCAATCAGCCCCAGCATTTT.

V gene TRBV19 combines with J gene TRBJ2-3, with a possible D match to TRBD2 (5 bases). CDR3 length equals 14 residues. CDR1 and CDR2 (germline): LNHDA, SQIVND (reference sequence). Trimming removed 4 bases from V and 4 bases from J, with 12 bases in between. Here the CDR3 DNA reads TGTGCCAGTAGTACACCCCACGGGGCAGATACGCAGTATTTT. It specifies CASSTPHGADTQYF. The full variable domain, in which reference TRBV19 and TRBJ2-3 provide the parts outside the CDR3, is DGGITQSPKYLFRKEGQNVTLSCEQNLNHDAMYWYRQDPGQGLRLIYYSQIVNDFQKGDIAEGYSVSREKKESFPLTVTSAQKNPTAFYLCASSTPHGADTQYFGPGTRLTVL.

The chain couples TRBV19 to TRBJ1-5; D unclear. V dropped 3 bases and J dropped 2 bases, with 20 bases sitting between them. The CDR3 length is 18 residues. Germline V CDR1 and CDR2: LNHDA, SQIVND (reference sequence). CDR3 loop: CASSISPGAGNGNQPQHF. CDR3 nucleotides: TGTGCCAGTAGTATCTCCCCGGGAGCGGGTAATGGCAATCAGCCCCAGCATTTT.

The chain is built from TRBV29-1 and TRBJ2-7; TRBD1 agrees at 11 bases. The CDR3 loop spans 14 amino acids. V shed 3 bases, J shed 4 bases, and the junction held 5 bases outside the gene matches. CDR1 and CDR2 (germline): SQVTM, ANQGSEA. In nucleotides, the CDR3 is TGCAGCGTTGATAACCGGGACAGGGGGTACGAGCAGTACTTC. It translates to CSVDNRDRGYEQYF.

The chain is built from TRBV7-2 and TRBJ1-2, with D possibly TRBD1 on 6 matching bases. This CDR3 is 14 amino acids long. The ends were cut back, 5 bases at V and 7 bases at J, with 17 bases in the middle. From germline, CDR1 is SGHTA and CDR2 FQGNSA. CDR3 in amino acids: CASSPPGRGSGYTF. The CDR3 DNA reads TGTGCCAGCAGCCCCCCTGGCAGGGGCTCTGGCTACACCTTC. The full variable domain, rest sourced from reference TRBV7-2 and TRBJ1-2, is GAGVSQSPSNKVTEKGKDVELRCDPISGHTALYWYRQSLGQGLEFLIYFQGNSAPDKSGLPSDRFSAERTGGSVSTLTIQRTQQEDSAVYLCASSPPGRGSGYTFGSGTRLTVV.

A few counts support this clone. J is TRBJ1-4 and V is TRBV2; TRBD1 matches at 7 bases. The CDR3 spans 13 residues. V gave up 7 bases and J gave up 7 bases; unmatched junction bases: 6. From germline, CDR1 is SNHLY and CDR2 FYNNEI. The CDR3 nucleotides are TGTGCCAGCAACACAGGGGTGACTGAAAAACTGTTTTTT. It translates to CASNTGVTEKLFF.

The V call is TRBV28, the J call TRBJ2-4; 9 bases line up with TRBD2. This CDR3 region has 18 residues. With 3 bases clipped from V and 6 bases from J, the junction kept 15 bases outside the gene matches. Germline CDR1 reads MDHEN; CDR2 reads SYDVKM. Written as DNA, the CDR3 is TGTGCCAGCAGTTTTGAGGCTCGGTTTGCGGGAGGGCCAAACATTCAGTACTTC. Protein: CASSFEARFAGGPNIQYF. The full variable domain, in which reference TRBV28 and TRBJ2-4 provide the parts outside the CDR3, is DVKVTQSSRYLVKRTGEKVFLECVQDMDHENMFWYRQDPGLGLRLIYFSYDVKMKEKGDIPEGYSVSREKKERFSLILESASTNQTSMYLCASSFEARFAGGPNIQYFGAGTRLSVL.

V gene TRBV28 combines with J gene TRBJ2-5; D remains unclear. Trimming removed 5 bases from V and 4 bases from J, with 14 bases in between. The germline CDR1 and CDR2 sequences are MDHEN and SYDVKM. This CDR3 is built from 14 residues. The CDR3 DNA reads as TGTGCCAGCAGTCCCAACCAGCGAGTAGAGACCCAGTACTTC. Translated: CASSPNQRVETQYF.

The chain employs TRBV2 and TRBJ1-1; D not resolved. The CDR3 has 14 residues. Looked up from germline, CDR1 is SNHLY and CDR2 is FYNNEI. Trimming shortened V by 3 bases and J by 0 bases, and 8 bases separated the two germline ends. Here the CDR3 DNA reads TGTGCCAGCAGTGAGGGCAGAATGAACACTGAAGCTTTCTTT. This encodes CASSEGRMNTEAFF.

CDR3 residues: CASSLTSGGRGYEQYF. For the CDR3, the DNA is TGCGCCAGCAGCTTGACTAGCGGGGGTAGGGGCTACGAGCAGTACTTC. J is TRBJ2-7 and V is TRBV5-1; 11 nucleotides match TRBD2. Per germline, CDR1 SGHRS and CDR2 YFSETQ. V was clipped by 1 base and J by 3 bases; unmatched bases: 6. This CDR3 has 16 amino acids.

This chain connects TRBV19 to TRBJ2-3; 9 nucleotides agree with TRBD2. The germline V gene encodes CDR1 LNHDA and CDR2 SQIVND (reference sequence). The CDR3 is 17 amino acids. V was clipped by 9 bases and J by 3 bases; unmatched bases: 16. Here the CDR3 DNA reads TGTGCCAGCCGTGTTGGTGCGTTAGCGGGAGATACAGATACGCAGTATTTT. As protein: CASRVGALAGDTDTQYF.

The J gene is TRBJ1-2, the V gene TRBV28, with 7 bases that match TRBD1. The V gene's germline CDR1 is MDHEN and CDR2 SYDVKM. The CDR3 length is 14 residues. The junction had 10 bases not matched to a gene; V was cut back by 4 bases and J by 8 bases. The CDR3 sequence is CASSSGTAFRGYTF. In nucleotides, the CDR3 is TGTGCCAGCAGTTCCGGGACAGCCTTCCGGGGCTACACCTTC.

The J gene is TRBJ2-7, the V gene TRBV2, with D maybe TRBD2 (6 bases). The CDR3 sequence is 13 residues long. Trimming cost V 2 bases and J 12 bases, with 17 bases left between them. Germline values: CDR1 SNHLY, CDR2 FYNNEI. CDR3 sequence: CASSETGSSFRYF. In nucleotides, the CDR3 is TGTGCCAGCAGTGAAACCGGGAGTTCTTTTCGGTACTTC.

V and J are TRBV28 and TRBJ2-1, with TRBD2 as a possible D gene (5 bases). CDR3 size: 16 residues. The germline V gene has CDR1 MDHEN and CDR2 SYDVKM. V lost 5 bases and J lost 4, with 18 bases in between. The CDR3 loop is CASSTNGAGGYNEQFF. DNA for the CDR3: TGTGCCAGCAGTACCAACGGCGCAGGCGGGTACAATGAGCAGTTCTTC. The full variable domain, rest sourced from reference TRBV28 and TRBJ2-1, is DVKVTQSSRYLVKRTGEKVFLECVQDMDHENMFWYRQDPGLGLRLIYFSYDVKMKEKGDIPEGYSVSREKKERFSLILESASTNQTSMYLCASSTNGAGGYNEQFFGPGTRLTVL.

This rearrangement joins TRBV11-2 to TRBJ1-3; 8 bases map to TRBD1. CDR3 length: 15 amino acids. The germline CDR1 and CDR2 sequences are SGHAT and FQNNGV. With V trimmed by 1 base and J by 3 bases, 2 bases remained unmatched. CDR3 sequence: CASSLVDRVGNTIYF. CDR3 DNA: TGTGCCAGCAGCTTAGTGGACAGGGTTGGAAACACCATATATTTT.

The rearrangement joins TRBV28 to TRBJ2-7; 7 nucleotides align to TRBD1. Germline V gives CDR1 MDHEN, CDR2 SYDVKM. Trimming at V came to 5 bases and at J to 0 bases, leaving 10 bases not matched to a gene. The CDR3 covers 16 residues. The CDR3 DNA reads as TGTGCCAGCAGTAACCCCAGAAGGGGGCTCTCCTACGAGCAGTACTTC. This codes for CASSNPRRGLSYEQYF.

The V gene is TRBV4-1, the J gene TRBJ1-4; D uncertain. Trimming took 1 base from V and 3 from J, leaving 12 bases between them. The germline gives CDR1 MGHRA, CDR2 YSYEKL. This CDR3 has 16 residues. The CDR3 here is CASSQASGPANEKLFF. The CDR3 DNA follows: TGCGCCAGCAGCCAAGCAAGTGGGCCTGCTAATGAAAAACTGTTTTTT.

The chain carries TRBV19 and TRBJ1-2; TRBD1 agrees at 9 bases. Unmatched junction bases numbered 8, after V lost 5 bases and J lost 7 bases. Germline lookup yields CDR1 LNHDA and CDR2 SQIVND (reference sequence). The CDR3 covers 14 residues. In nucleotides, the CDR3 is TGTGCCAGTAGTCCGGACAGGGGAGGTTTTGGCTACACCTTC. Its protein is CASSPDRGGFGYTF. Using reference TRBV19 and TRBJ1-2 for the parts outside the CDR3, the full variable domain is DGGITQSPKYLFRKEGQNVTLSCEQNLNHDAMYWYRQDPGQGLRLIYYSQIVNDFQKGDIAEGYSVSREKKESFPLTVTSAQKNPTAFYLCASSPDRGGFGYTFGSGTRLTVV.

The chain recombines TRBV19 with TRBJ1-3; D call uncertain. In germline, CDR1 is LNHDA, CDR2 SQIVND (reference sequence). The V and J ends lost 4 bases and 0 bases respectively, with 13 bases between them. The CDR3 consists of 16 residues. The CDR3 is CASSTVRLSSGNTIYF. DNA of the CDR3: TGTGCCAGTAGTACGGTACGCTTGAGCTCTGGAAACACCATATATTTT.

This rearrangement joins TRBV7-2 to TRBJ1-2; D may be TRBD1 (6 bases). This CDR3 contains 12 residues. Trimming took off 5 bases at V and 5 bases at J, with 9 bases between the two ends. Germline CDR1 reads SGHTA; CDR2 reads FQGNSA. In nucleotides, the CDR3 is TGTGCCAGCAGCGAACAGGGTTATGGCTACACCTTC. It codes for CASSEQGYGYTF. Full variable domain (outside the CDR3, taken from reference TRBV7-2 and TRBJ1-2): GAGVSQSPSNKVTEKGKDVELRCDPISGHTALYWYRQSLGQGLEFLIYFQGNSAPDKSGLPSDRFSAERTGGSVSTLTIQRTQQEDSAVYLCASSEQGYGYTFGSGTRLTVV.

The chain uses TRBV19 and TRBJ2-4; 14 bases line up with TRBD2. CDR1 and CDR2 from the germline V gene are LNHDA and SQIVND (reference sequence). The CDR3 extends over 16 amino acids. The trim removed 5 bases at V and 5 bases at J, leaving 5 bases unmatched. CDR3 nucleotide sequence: TGTGCCAGTAGTTCCGGGACTAGCGGGAGAGAAAACATTCAGTACTTC. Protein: CASSSGTSGRENIQYF.

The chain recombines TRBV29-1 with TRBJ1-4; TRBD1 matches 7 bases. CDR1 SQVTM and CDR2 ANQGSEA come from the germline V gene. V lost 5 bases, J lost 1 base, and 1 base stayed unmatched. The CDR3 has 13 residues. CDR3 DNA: TGCAGCGTTAACAGGGGAACTAATGAAAAACTGTTTTTT. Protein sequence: CSVNRGTNEKLFF.

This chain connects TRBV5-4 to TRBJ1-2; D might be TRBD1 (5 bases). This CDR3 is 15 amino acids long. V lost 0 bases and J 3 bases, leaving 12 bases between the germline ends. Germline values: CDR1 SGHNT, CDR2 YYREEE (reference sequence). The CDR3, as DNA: TGTGCCAGCAGCTTGGGATCCAGGGCAGACTATGGCTACACCTTC. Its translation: CASSLGSRADYGYTF.

The CDR3 region has the DNA TGTGCCAGCAGTTTAATCTCCACTGAAGCTTTCTTT. Amino acids: CASSLISTEAFF. V gene TRBV28 combines with J gene TRBJ1-1; D is unclear. With 2 bases removed from V and 4 bases from J, the gap between germline ends came to 5 bases. This CDR3 region has 12 residues. CDR1 and CDR2 from the germline V gene are MDHEN and SYDVKM.

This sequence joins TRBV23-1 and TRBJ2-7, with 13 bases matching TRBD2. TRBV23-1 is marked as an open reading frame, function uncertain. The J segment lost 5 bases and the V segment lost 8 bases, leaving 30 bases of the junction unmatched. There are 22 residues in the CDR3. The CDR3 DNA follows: TGCGCCAGCGGCCCAGTTAGGGGGCCTAGGACTAGCGGGAGTTTCCTCCTCCACGAGCAGTACTTC. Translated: CASGPVRGPRTSGSFLLHEQYF.

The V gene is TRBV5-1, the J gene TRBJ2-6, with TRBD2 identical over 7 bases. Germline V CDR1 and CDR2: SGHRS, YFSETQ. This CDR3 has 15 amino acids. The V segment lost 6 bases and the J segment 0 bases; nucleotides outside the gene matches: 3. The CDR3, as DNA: TGCGCCAGCATGGGGGGGAGCTCTGGGGCCAACGTCCTGACTTTC. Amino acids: CASMGGSSGANVLTF. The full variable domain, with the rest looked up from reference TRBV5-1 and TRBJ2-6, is KAGVTQTPRYLIKTRGQQVTLSCSPISGHRSVSWYQQTPGQGLQFLFEYFSETQRNKGNFPGRFSGRQFSNSRSEMNVSTLELGDSALYLCASMGGSSGANVLTFGAGSRLTVL.

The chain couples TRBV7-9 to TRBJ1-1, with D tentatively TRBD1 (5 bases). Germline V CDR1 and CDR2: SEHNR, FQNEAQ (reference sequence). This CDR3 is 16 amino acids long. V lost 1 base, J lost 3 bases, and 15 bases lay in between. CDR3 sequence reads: CASSLGSAGRDTEAFF. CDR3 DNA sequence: TGTGCCAGCAGCTTAGGGTCGGCAGGGAGGGACACTGAAGCTTTCTTT.